A selection of T cell receptor beta chains follows, all from one sample in a study of blood T cell repertoires in COVID-19. This table comes from immunoSEQ multiplex PCR, and its TCRdb copy is limited to in-frame clones, with some not included. The sample consists of under 250,000 clones, roughly 85% of them appearing once. Sequencing was done on a sample of peripheral blood. The origin of the receptors is a man in his fifties who had recovered from COVID-19. Both conserved end residues are part of each CDR3. The D gene is left open where the match is weak. Size is stated for part of the rows, as once, few or many counts, or as a class when the clone is expanded.

J gene,D gene,clone size,V gene,CDR3 protein,CDR3 DNA
TRBJ1-6,-,few,TRBV9,CASSVGVGGNSPLHF,TGTGCCAGCAGCGTAGGGGTAGGCGGGAATTCACCCCTCCACTTT
TRBJ2-4,-,-,TRBV29-1,CSVEDSPPGYRGKNIQYF,TGCAGCGTTGAAGACTCACCTCCGGGCTACCGGGGGAAAAACATTCAGTACTTC
TRBJ2-3,TRBD2,-,TRBV4-1,CASSQGGRESDTQYF,TGCGCCAGCAGCCAAGGCGGGCGGGAGTCAGATACGCAGTATTTT
TRBJ2-5,-,-,TRBV30,CAWSRGSEETQYF,TGTGCCTGGAGTCGGGGGTCGGAAGAGACCCAGTACTTC
TRBJ1-5,-,-,TRBV24-1,CATSDSRLGGNSNQPQHF,TGTGCCACCAGTGATTCCAGGTTGGGGGGGAATAGCAATCAGCCCCAGCATTTT
TRBJ2-3,TRBD2,-,TRBV29-1,CSANGLAGGADTQYF,TGCAGCGCGAACGGACTAGCGGGAGGGGCAGATACGCAGTATTTT
TRBJ2-1,TRBD2,-,TRBV6-4,CASSAIRSGRQFF,TGTGCCAGCAGTGCTATCCGCAGCGGGAGACAGTTCTTC
TRBJ1-1,TRBD1,-,TRBV3-1/TRBV3-2,CASSQGLQGVEAFF,TGTGCCAGCAGCCAAGGGCTACAGGGGGTTGAAGCTTTCTTT
TRBJ1-5,-,few,TRBV6-2/TRBV6-3,CASSDGGGNQPQHF,TGTGCCAGCAGCGACGGCGGTGGCAATCAGCCCCAGCATTTT
TRBJ1-3,TRBD1,once,TRBV2,CANRGSSGNTIYF,TGTGCGAACAGGGGAAGCTCTGGAAACACCATATATTTT
TRBJ1-5,-,-,TRBV9,CASSPQGWSNQPQHF,TGTGCCAGCAGCCCTCAGGGGTGGAGCAATCAGCCCCAGCATTTT
TRBJ2-7,TRBD2,-,TRBV28,CASSPGLAGAPFYEQYF,TGTGCCAGCAGTCCCGGACTAGCGGGAGCCCCCTTCTACGAGCAGTACTTC
TRBJ2-1,TRBD2,-,TRBV6-5,CASRLAGEINEQFF,TGTGCCAGCAGGCTAGCGGGGGAAATCAATGAGCAGTTCTTC
TRBJ1-4,-,-,TRBV5-1,CASSSGFANEKLFF,TGCGCCAGCAGCTCGGGGTTCGCTAATGAAAAACTGTTTTTT
TRBJ2-2,-,once,TRBV5-6,CASSLLDRGGAGLFF,TGTGCCAGCAGCTTGCTGGACAGAGGAGGTGCAGGGCTGTTTTTT
TRBJ2-7,-,-,TRBV28,CASSLIVRRGEQYF,TGTGCCAGCAGTTTAATCGTCCGACGGGGCGAGCAGTACTTC
TRBJ1-5,-,-,TRBV15,CATSSYSNQPQHF,TGTGCCACCAGCAGTTATAGCAATCAGCCCCAGCATTTT
TRBJ2-3,-,-,TRBV7-8,CASAFNRGTDTQYF,TGTGCCAGCGCTTTCAATCGGGGCACAGATACGCAGTATTTT
TRBJ2-1,TRBD2,once,TRBV7-8,CASTLVLAPYNEQFF,TGTGCCAGCACCCTTGTACTAGCGCCTTACAATGAGCAGTTCTTC
TRBJ2-3,TRBD1,-,TRBV5-1,CASSPGTGDGTDTQYF,TGCGCCAGCAGCCCGGGGACAGGGGACGGCACAGATACGCAGTATTTT
TRBJ2-1,-,-,TRBV30,CAWSVEFYNEQFF,TGTGCCTGGAGTGTAGAGTTCTACAATGAGCAGTTCTTC
TRBJ2-1,-,-,TRBV2,CASGSAKGDYNEQFF,TGTGCCAGCGGGAGTGCGAAGGGCGATTACAATGAGCAGTTCTTC
TRBJ1-3,TRBD1,-,TRBV6-6,CASRTGAGNTIYF,TGTGCCAGCAGGACAGGGGCAGGAAACACCATATATTTT
TRBJ1-1,TRBD1,few,TRBV2,CASRLDRWGTEAFF,TGTGCCAGCAGACTGGACAGGTGGGGGACTGAAGCTTTCTTT
TRBJ1-5,-,-,TRBV5-1,CASSWGSGSNQPQHF,TGCGCCAGCAGCTGGGGCTCGGGCAGCAATCAGCCCCAGCATTTT
TRBJ2-5,-,-,TRBV4-1,CASSPGKGRSQETQYF,TGCGCCAGCAGCCCTGGTAAGGGGCGGTCCCAAGAGACCCAGTACTTC
TRBJ2-1,-,-,TRBV27,CASSFSGLGINNEQFF,TGTGCCAGCAGTTTCTCGGGACTGGGAATCAACAATGAGCAGTTCTTC
TRBJ2-3,TRBD2,-,TRBV18,CASSPQLAGGPVDTQYF,TGTGCCAGCTCACCACAACTAGCGGGAGGGCCGGTAGATACGCAGTATTTT
TRBJ2-5,-,-,TRBV11-2,CASSYLSGAQETQYF,TGTGCCAGCAGCTACTTGAGCGGTGCACAAGAGACCCAGTACTTC
TRBJ2-5,TRBD1,-,TRBV6-5,CASSWGQLGETQYF,TGTGCCAGCAGTTGGGGACAGCTGGGGGAGACCCAGTACTTC
TRBJ2-7,TRBD1,-,TRBV5-5,CASSFTGGAAYEQYF,TGTGCCAGCAGCTTTACAGGGGGCGCCGCCTACGAGCAGTACTTC
TRBJ2-1,-,once,TRBV28,CASSLVNEQFF,TGTGCCAGCTCTCTAGTAAATGAGCAGTTCTTC
TRBJ2-3,-,-,TRBV30,CAWSSRRTDTQYF,TGTGCCTGGAGTTCTAGGCGCACAGATACGCAGTATTTT
TRBJ2-5,TRBD2,-,TRBV25-1,CASTAGLAAETQYF,TGTGCCAGCACCGCGGGACTAGCGGCAGAGACCCAGTACTTC
TRBJ2-7,TRBD1,-,TRBV5-1,CASSPARGQAYEQYF,TGCGCCAGCAGCCCTGCCAGGGGGCAGGCCTACGAGCAGTACTTC
TRBJ2-1,-,-,TRBV5-1,CASSIQGPSSYNEQFF,TGCGCCAGCAGCATCCAGGGGCCGAGCTCCTACAATGAGCAGTTCTTC
TRBJ2-6,-,-,TRBV4-1,CASSPRGPDFGSGANVLTF,TGCGCCAGCAGCCCTCGGGGTCCGGACTTTGGCTCTGGGGCCAACGTCCTGACTTTC
TRBJ2-1,TRBD2,-,TRBV30,CAWNYGTSGPQFF,TGTGCCTGGAACTACGGAACTAGCGGCCCTCAGTTCTTC
TRBJ2-7,-,-,TRBV7-8,CASSWGRDYEQYF,TGTGCCAGCAGCTGGGGCAGGGACTACGAGCAGTACTTC
TRBJ1-2,-,-,TRBV5-8,CASSSSRVIPYGYTF,TGTGCCAGCAGCTCCAGCAGGGTAATCCCCTATGGCTACACCTTC
TRBJ2-5,TRBD2,-,TRBV19,CASCEVGGGRQETQYF,TGTGCCAGCTGCGAGGTCGGGGGAGGGCGGCAAGAGACCCAGTACTTC
TRBJ1-1,-,few,TRBV28,CASSFSRTMNTEAFF,TGTGCCAGCAGTTTCTCCAGGACTATGAACACTGAAGCTTTCTTT
TRBJ2-1,-,-,TRBV19,CASSPQGGDEQFF,TGTGCCAGTAGTCCACAGGGAGGGGATGAGCAGTTCTTC
TRBJ1-5,TRBD1,-,TRBV2,CASRNDRGRNQPQHF,TGTGCCAGCAGAAACGACAGGGGTCGCAATCAGCCCCAGCATTTT
TRBJ1-5,TRBD1,-,TRBV6-1,CASSEAYPGMGQGKGPQHF,TGTGCCAGCAGTGAAGCGTACCCAGGGATGGGACAGGGGAAGGGGCCCCAGCATTTT
TRBJ2-7,-,few,TRBV5-6,CASSHWLNSYEQYF,TGTGCCAGCAGCCATTGGCTCAACTCCTACGAGCAGTACTTC
TRBJ1-2,-,-,TRBV28,CASSTIVDGYTF,TGTGCCAGCAGTACCATAGTGGATGGCTACACCTTC
TRBJ2-1,-,-,TRBV19,CASSIGTARTSYNEQFF,TGTGCCAGTAGTATAGGGACAGCGCGTACTTCCTACAATGAGCAGTTCTTC
TRBJ2-7,-,-,TRBV10-3,CATSPGTDSYEQYF,TGTGCCACCTCCCCGGGTACGGACTCCTACGAGCAGTACTTC
TRBJ2-7,TRBD2,few,TRBV7-2,CASSYRTSYYEQYF,TGTGCCAGCAGTTACCGGACTAGCTACTACGAGCAGTACTTC
TRBJ2-1,-,once,TRBV14,CASSPRQLIYNEQFF,TGTGCCAGCAGCCCTAGACAGCTAATTTACAATGAGCAGTTCTTC
TRBJ1-2,TRBD1,-,TRBV9,CASSEQGTYGYTF,TGTGCCAGCAGCGAACAGGGGACGTATGGCTACACCTTC
TRBJ1-4,-,-,TRBV19,CASSIGRLRNEKLFF,TGTGCCAGTAGTATAGGCCGGTTAAGAAACGAAAAACTGTTTTTT
TRBJ2-6,-,once,TRBV28,CASSFYKTEVLYSGANVLTF,TGTGCCAGCAGTTTTTACAAGACCGAGGTTCTTTACTCTGGGGCCAACGTCCTGACTTTC
TRBJ1-5,TRBD1,-,TRBV29-1,CSVKDRGNQPQHF,TGCAGCGTTAAGGACAGGGGCAATCAGCCCCAGCATTTT
TRBJ2-3,-,-,TRBV29-1,CSVGGLHVRGGSTDTQYF,TGCAGCGTTGGAGGGTTGCATGTCAGGGGCGGTAGCACAGATACGCAGTATTTT